This T cell receptor beta chain derives from a study of neurological immune-mediated disorders. Each CDR3 protein gets one entry after TCRdb re-called the 5' RACE reads with MiXCR. The sample carries around 71,000 distinct CDR3 sequences, roughly 15% recorded once. Time point meaning: longitudinal time-point 1 (baseline). This clonotype was seen a few times. The trim removed 3 bases at V and 2 bases at J, leaving 11 bases unmatched. The CDR3 totals 18 residues. Germline CDR1 and CDR2: KGHSH and LQKENI. The rearrangement uses TRBV18 and TRBJ2-5; 11 nucleotides agree with TRBD2. The sample consisted of PBMCs. The receptor comes from a female donor with HTLV-1-associated myelopathy (HAM/TSP). CDR3 DNA: TGTGCCAGCTCACCCCCGTCAGGGACTAGCGGTATTCAAGAGACCCAGTACTTC. Translating it yields CASSPPSGTSGIQETQYF. Together with reference TRBV18 and TRBJ2-5, the CDR3 gives the full variable domain: NAGVMQNPRHLVRRRGQEARLRCSPMKGHSHVYWYRQLPEEGLKFMVYLQKENIIDESGMPKERFSAEFPKEGPSILRIQQVVRGDSAAYFCASSPPSGTSGIQETQYFGPGTRLLVL.